The rows below give T cell receptor beta chains drawn from one sample of a study of blood T cell repertoires in COVID-19. Only in-frame clones appear in the TCRdb table, and some are missing; sequencing was by immunoSEQ multiplex PCR. The sample shows nearly 200,000 clones, 84% of them seen only once. Material: peripheral blood. The receptors were gathered from a woman aged 70-85 years with active or convalescent COVID-19. Both conserved end residues are part of each CDR3. A D gene is named only where the DNA matches it firmly. Clone size is given for some rows only: seen once, a few or many times, or a class if the clone is expanded.

abundance: -; d_gene: TRBD1; v_gene: TRBV28; j_gene: TRBJ2-3; CDR3nt: TGTGCCAGCAGTGATATTCGGACAGGGCAGCCTCGAACAGATACGCAGTATTTT; CDR3aa: CASSDIRTGQPRTDTQYF
abundance: -; d_gene: -; v_gene: TRBV5-4; j_gene: TRBJ2-2; CDR3nt: TGTGCCAGCAGCCAGGGGATCACCGGGGAGCTGTTTTTT; CDR3aa: CASSQGITGELFF
abundance: -; d_gene: -; v_gene: TRBV18; j_gene: TRBJ1-2; CDR3nt: TGTGCCAGCTCCGGGATTCCCTTGTATGGCTACACCTTC; CDR3aa: CASSGIPLYGYTF
abundance: -; d_gene: -; v_gene: TRBV28; j_gene: TRBJ1-2; CDR3nt: TGTGCCAGCAGTTTAGGGCAGGGGAGATATGGCTACACCTTC; CDR3aa: CASSLGQGRYGYTF
abundance: -; d_gene: -; v_gene: TRBV5-1; j_gene: TRBJ2-5; CDR3nt: TGCGCCAGCAGCTTGGGACCCGAGCGGGTCCAAGAGACCCAGTACTTC; CDR3aa: CASSLGPERVQETQYF
abundance: few; d_gene: -; v_gene: TRBV20-1; j_gene: TRBJ2-7; CDR3nt: TGCAGTGCTAGTTGTACGGGAGCGTCCTACGAGCAGTACTTC; CDR3aa: CSASCTGASYEQYF
abundance: once; d_gene: -; v_gene: TRBV13; j_gene: TRBJ2-4; CDR3nt: TGTGCCAGCAGCTCTTCCACCCGCGGGGCCAAGGAAAACATTCAGTACTTC; CDR3aa: CASSSSTRGAKENIQYF
abundance: -; d_gene: TRBD1; v_gene: TRBV5-1; j_gene: TRBJ2-7; CDR3nt: TGCGCCAGCAGCTTACAGGGGAGCGAGCAGTACTTC; CDR3aa: CASSLQGSEQYF
abundance: -; d_gene: -; v_gene: TRBV5-4; j_gene: TRBJ2-1; CDR3nt: TGTGCCAGCAGCCCCACCGGGACCCCCGCCGGGGGGCAGTTCTTC; CDR3aa: CASSPTGTPAGGQFF
abundance: once; d_gene: TRBD2; v_gene: TRBV29-1; j_gene: TRBJ2-3; CDR3nt: TGCAGCGTTGTGAAAGCGACTAGCGACTCTACGCAGTATTTT; CDR3aa: CSVVKATSDSTQYF
abundance: -; d_gene: -; v_gene: TRBV5-1; j_gene: TRBJ1-1; CDR3nt: TGCGCCAGCAGCTTGGTAGTGAACACTGAAGCTTTCTTT; CDR3aa: CASSLVVNTEAFF
abundance: -; d_gene: -; v_gene: TRBV19; j_gene: TRBJ2-5; CDR3nt: TGTGCCAGTAGTCCCCCGGGGGTCCGAGAGACCCAGTACTTC; CDR3aa: CASSPPGVRETQYF
abundance: -; d_gene: -; v_gene: TRBV7-3; j_gene: TRBJ2-7; CDR3nt: TGTGCCAGCAGCCAGACTAGTTCGTCCTACGAGCAGTACTTC; CDR3aa: CASSQTSSSYEQYF
abundance: -; d_gene: TRBD2; v_gene: TRBV19; j_gene: TRBJ2-1; CDR3nt: TGTGCCAGTAGTTTAGCGGGGAGACTGTACAATGAGCAGTTCTTC; CDR3aa: CASSLAGRLYNEQFF
abundance: -; d_gene: -; v_gene: TRBV5-4; j_gene: TRBJ1-2; CDR3nt: TGTGCCAGCAGCTTGGAAGGGAGGGACGGCTACACCTTC; CDR3aa: CASSLEGRDGYTF
abundance: -; d_gene: -; v_gene: TRBV15; j_gene: TRBJ1-6; CDR3nt: TGTGCCACCAGCAGAGATCCCGGGGGGCTGTCCAATTCACCCCTCCACTTT; CDR3aa: CATSRDPGGLSNSPLHF
abundance: -; d_gene: TRBD2; v_gene: TRBV19; j_gene: TRBJ2-2; CDR3nt: TGTGCCAGTAGTATTACGGGGCGGGGGGGGCCCGGGGAGCTGTTTTTT; CDR3aa: CASSITGRGGPGELFF
abundance: -; d_gene: -; v_gene: TRBV4-2; j_gene: TRBJ2-2; CDR3nt: TGTGCCAGCAGCCAGGGAGACTCTAACACCGGGGAGCTGTTTTTT; CDR3aa: CASSQGDSNTGELFF
abundance: -; d_gene: TRBD2; v_gene: TRBV5-1; j_gene: TRBJ2-7; CDR3nt: TGCGCCAGCACCCCCACTAGCGGGAGATTGGGGTACGAGCAGTACTTC; CDR3aa: CASTPTSGRLGYEQYF
abundance: -; d_gene: TRBD2; v_gene: TRBV7-9; j_gene: TRBJ2-2; CDR3nt: TGTGCCAGCGGCAATATGGGACTAGCGGCCGTTAACACCGGGGAGCTGTTTTTT; CDR3aa: CASGNMGLAAVNTGELFF
abundance: -; d_gene: TRBD2; v_gene: TRBV3-1/TRBV3-2; j_gene: TRBJ2-7; CDR3nt: TGTGCCAGCAGCCCACGCGGGGGGGTTAACTACGAGCAGTACTTC; CDR3aa: CASSPRGGVNYEQYF
abundance: once; d_gene: -; v_gene: TRBV5-1; j_gene: TRBJ1-4; CDR3nt: TGCGCCAGCAGCCCTGGGGCCGCTAATGAAAAACTGTTTTTT; CDR3aa: CASSPGAANEKLFF
abundance: -; d_gene: -; v_gene: TRBV10-3; j_gene: TRBJ1-4; CDR3nt: TGTGCCATCGGCGGGGGTCGTTGGGAAAAACTGTTTTTT; CDR3aa: CAIGGGRWEKLFF
abundance: -; d_gene: TRBD2; v_gene: TRBV5-4; j_gene: TRBJ2-3; CDR3nt: TGTGCCAGCAGCCCCCCCGGGACGGGAGGGACGGGTCCCACAGATACGCAGTATTTT; CDR3aa: CASSPPGTGGTGPTDTQYF
abundance: -; d_gene: TRBD2; v_gene: TRBV27; j_gene: TRBJ2-3; CDR3nt: TGTGCCAGCAGTGGGAATAGCGGGAGCGTTGCGAGGGGGGATACGCAGTATTTT; CDR3aa: CASSGNSGSVARGDTQYF
abundance: -; d_gene: -; v_gene: TRBV25-1; j_gene: TRBJ1-4; CDR3nt: TGTGCCAGCAGTCCCCGGGGTGATCCTTACGAAAAACTGTTTTTT; CDR3aa: CASSPRGDPYEKLFF
abundance: -; d_gene: TRBD1; v_gene: TRBV28; j_gene: TRBJ1-2; CDR3nt: TGTGCCAGCAGTGTACAGGGGCAGGTTGGCTACACCTTC; CDR3aa: CASSVQGQVGYTF
abundance: -; d_gene: TRBD2; v_gene: TRBV18; j_gene: TRBJ2-5; CDR3nt: TGTGCCAGCTCACCACCTAGCGGGAGCGGAGAGACCCAGTACTTC; CDR3aa: CASSPPSGSGETQYF
abundance: -; d_gene: TRBD1; v_gene: TRBV6-5; j_gene: TRBJ2-2; CDR3nt: TGTGCCAGCAGTACCGGGACAGACATTTCCGGGGAGCTGTTTTTT; CDR3aa: CASSTGTDISGELFF
abundance: once; d_gene: -; v_gene: TRBV7-9; j_gene: TRBJ2-7; CDR3nt: TGTGCCAGCAGCTTCCCAGGTAGGGGCTACGAGCAGTACTTC; CDR3aa: CASSFPGRGYEQYF
abundance: -; d_gene: -; v_gene: TRBV28; j_gene: TRBJ1-1; CDR3nt: TGTGCCCTCCGGACTCGGGTCGGCACTGAAGCTTTCTTT; CDR3aa: CALRTRVGTEAFF
abundance: few; d_gene: TRBD2; v_gene: TRBV7-9; j_gene: TRBJ2-7; CDR3nt: TGTGCCAGCAGCTTCGCTAGCGGGAGGGCCGTCCCCAACGAGCAGTACTTC; CDR3aa: CASSFASGRAVPNEQYF
abundance: -; d_gene: -; v_gene: TRBV5-1; j_gene: TRBJ2-5; CDR3nt: TGCGCCAGCGGGGGAAGTGGGACAATCGAGACCCAGTACTTC; CDR3aa: CASGGSGTIETQYF
abundance: -; d_gene: TRBD2; v_gene: TRBV7-3; j_gene: TRBJ2-1; CDR3nt: TGTGCCAGCAGCTTAAGCCTGCGGGAGGTCCACAATGAGCAGTTCTTC; CDR3aa: CASSLSLREVHNEQFF
abundance: -; d_gene: -; v_gene: TRBV10-3; j_gene: TRBJ1-5; CDR3nt: TGTGCCATCAGTGGTTCTAAAGATCAGCCCCAGCATTTT; CDR3aa: CAISGSKDQPQHF
abundance: -; d_gene: -; v_gene: TRBV6-5; j_gene: TRBJ1-1; CDR3nt: TGTGCCAGCAGTACGGGGGGGCTGGGCACTGAAGCTTTCTTT; CDR3aa: CASSTGGLGTEAFF
abundance: -; d_gene: -; v_gene: TRBV28; j_gene: TRBJ2-7; CDR3nt: TGTGCCAGCAGTTTGGCAGGAAAGTACGAGCAGTACTTC; CDR3aa: CASSLAGKYEQYF
abundance: -; d_gene: TRBD1; v_gene: TRBV28; j_gene: TRBJ2-6; CDR3nt: TGTGCCAGCAGTTCTACAGGGGCTGGGGCCAACGTCCTGACTTTC; CDR3aa: CASSSTGAGANVLTF
abundance: -; d_gene: -; v_gene: TRBV5-4; j_gene: TRBJ1-2; CDR3nt: TGTGCCAGCACCGTGGGAGGCGACTATGGCTACACCTTC; CDR3aa: CASTVGGDYGYTF
abundance: -; d_gene: TRBD2; v_gene: TRBV7-9; j_gene: TRBJ2-1; CDR3nt: TGTGCCAGCAGCTTAGCGGGAACTAGCGACTCCTACAATGAGCAGTTCTTC; CDR3aa: CASSLAGTSDSYNEQFF
abundance: -; d_gene: -; v_gene: TRBV5-6; j_gene: TRBJ2-2; CDR3nt: TGTGCCAGCAGCTTAGTGAGGTCCGGGGAGCTGTTTTTT; CDR3aa: CASSLVRSGELFF
abundance: -; d_gene: -; v_gene: TRBV12-3/TRBV12-4; j_gene: TRBJ2-5; CDR3nt: TGTGCCAGCAGTTTCGCGGGAAAGGCCCAGTACTTC; CDR3aa: CASSFAGKAQYF
abundance: -; d_gene: TRBD2; v_gene: TRBV10-3; j_gene: TRBJ2-7; CDR3nt: TGTGCCATCGGTAGCGGGAGGGCCGAGTTTTTGGTGCAGTACTTC; CDR3aa: CAIGSGRAEFLVQYF
abundance: -; d_gene: TRBD1; v_gene: TRBV28; j_gene: TRBJ1-5; CDR3nt: TGTGCCAGCACCATTACGGACAGGCTGATAAATCAGCCCCAGCATTTT; CDR3aa: CASTITDRLINQPQHF
abundance: -; d_gene: -; v_gene: TRBV5-1; j_gene: TRBJ2-3; CDR3nt: TGCGCCAGCAGGATCACGGGATTCACAGATACGCAGTATTTT; CDR3aa: CASRITGFTDTQYF
abundance: -; d_gene: TRBD2; v_gene: TRBV6-5; j_gene: TRBJ2-2; CDR3nt: TGTGCCAGCAGTTACGCTAGCGGTTCGAACACCGGGGAGCTGTTTTTT; CDR3aa: CASSYASGSNTGELFF
abundance: -; d_gene: -; v_gene: TRBV27; j_gene: TRBJ1-5; CDR3nt: TGTGCCAGCATAGCGACACCCTATAGCAATCAGCCCCAGCATTTT; CDR3aa: CASIATPYSNQPQHF
abundance: -; d_gene: TRBD1; v_gene: TRBV9; j_gene: TRBJ2-7; CDR3nt: TGTGCCAGCAGCGTAGGTGGACAGGGCCGATACGAGCAGTACTTC; CDR3aa: CASSVGGQGRYEQYF
abundance: once; d_gene: TRBD2; v_gene: TRBV19; j_gene: TRBJ2-1; CDR3nt: TGTGCCAGTAGTAGCGGGAGGACGTATGAGCAGTTCTTC; CDR3aa: CASSSGRTYEQFF